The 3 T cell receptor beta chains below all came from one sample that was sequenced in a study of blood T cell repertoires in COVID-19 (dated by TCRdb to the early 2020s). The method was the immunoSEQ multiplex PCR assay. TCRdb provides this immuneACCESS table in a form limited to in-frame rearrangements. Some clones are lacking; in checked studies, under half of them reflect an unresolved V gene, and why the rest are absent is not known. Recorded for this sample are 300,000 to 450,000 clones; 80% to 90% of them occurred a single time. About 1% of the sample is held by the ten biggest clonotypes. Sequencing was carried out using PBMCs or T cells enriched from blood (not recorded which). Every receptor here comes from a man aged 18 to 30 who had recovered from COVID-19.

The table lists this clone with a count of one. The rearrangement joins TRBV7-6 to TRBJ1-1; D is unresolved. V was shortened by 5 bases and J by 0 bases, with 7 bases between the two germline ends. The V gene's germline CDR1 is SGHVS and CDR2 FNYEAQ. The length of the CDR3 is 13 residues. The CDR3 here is CASSGEMNTEAFF. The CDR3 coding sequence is TGTGCCAGCAGCGGGGAGATGAACACTGAAGCTTTCTTT. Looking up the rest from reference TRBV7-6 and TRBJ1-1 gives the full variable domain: GAGVSQSPRYKVTKRGQDVALRCDPISGHVSLYWYRQALGQGPEFLTYFNYEAQQDKSGLPNDRFSAERPEGSISTLTIQRTEQRDSAMYRCASSGEMNTEAFFGQGTRLTVV.

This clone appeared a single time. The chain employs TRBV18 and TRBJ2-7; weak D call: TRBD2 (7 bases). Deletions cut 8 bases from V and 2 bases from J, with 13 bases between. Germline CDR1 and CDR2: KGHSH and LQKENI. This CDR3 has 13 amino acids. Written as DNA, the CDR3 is TGTGCCAGCGCGGCGGGGGCCCCCTACGAGCAGTACTTC. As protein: CASAAGAPYEQYF. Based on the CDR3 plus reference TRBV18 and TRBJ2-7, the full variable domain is NAGVMQNPRHLVRRRGQEARLRCSPMKGHSHVYWYRQLPEEGLKFMVYLQKENIIDESGMPKERFSAEFPKEGPSILRIQQVVRGDSAAYFCASAAGAPYEQYFGPGTRLTVT.

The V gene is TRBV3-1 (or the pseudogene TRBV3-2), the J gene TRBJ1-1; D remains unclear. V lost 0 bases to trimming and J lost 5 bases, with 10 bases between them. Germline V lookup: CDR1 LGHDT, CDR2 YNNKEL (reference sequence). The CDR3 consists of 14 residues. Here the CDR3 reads CASSQDHRGTEAFF. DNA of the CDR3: TGTGCCAGCAGCCAAGATCATAGAGGGACTGAAGCTTTCTTT.